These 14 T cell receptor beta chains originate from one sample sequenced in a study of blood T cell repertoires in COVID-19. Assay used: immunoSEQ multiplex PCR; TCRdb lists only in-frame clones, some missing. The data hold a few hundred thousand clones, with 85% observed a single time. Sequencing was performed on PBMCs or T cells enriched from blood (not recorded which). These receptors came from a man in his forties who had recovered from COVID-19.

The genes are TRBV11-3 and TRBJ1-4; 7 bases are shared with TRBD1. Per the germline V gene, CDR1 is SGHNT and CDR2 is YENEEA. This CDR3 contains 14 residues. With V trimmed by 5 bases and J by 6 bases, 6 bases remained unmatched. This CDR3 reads CASSPTGKDEKLFF. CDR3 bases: TGTGCCAGCAGCCCGACAGGGAAGGATGAAAAACTGTTTTTT.

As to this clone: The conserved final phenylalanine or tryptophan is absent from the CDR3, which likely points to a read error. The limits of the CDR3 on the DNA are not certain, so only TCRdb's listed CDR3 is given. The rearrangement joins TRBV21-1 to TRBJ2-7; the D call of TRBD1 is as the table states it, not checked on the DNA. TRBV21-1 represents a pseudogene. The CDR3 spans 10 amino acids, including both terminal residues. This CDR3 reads CASSVEYCGL.

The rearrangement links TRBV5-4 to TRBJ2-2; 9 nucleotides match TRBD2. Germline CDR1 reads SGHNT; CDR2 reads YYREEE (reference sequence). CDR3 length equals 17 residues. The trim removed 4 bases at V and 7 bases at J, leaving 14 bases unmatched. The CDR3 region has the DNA TGTGCCAGCAGCCCATCCTTGCGGGAGGGCCAGGGCGGGGAGCTGTTTTTT. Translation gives CASSPSLREGQGGELFF.

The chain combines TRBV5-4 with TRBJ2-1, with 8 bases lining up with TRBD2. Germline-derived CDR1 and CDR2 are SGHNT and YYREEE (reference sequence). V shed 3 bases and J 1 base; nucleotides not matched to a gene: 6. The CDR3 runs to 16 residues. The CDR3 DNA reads TGTGCCAGCAGCTCCTCAGCGGGAGAGTCCTACAATGAGCAGTTCTTC. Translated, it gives CASSSSAGESYNEQFF.

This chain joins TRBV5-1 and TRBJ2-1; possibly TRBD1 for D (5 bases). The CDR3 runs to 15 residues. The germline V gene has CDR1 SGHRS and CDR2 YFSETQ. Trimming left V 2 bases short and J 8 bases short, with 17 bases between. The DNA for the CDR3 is TGCGCCAGCAGCTTATCGACGCAGGGTGGGGATGAGCAGTTCTTC. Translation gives CASSLSTQGGDEQFF.

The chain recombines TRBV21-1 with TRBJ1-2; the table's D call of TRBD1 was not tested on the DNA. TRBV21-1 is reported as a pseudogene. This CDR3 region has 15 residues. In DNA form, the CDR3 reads TGTGCCAGCAGCAAAATGGCCAAAACAGGGTATGGCTACACCTTC. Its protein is CASSKMAKTGYGYTF.

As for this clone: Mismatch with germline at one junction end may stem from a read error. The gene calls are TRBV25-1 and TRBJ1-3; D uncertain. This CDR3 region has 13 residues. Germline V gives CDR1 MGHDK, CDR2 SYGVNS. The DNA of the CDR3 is TGTGCCAGCAGTGACCTCAACGTGAGGGTTTGGAATTTT. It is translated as CASSDLNVRVWNF.

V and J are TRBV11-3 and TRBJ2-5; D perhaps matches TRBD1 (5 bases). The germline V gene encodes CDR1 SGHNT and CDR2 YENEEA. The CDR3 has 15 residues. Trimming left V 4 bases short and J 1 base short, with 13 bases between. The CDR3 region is CASSSLAGPQETQYF. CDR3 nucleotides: TGTGCCAGCAGCTCCCTGGCAGGGCCCCAAGAGACCCAGTACTTC.

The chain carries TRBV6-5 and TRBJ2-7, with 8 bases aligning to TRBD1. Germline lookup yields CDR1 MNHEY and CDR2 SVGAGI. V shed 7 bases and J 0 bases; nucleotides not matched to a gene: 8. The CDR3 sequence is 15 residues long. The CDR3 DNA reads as TGTGCCAGCAACCCCCGGGACAGGAGCTCCTACGAGCAGTACTTC. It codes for CASNPRDRSSYEQYF.

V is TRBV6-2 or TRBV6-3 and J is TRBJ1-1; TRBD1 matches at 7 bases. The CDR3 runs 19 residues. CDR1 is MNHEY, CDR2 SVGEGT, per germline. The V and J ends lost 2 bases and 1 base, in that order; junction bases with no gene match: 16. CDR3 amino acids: CASSYPRSGQLSRNTEAFF. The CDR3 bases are TGTGCCAGCAGTTACCCAAGATCGGGACAGTTAAGCCGGAACACTGAAGCTTTCTTT.

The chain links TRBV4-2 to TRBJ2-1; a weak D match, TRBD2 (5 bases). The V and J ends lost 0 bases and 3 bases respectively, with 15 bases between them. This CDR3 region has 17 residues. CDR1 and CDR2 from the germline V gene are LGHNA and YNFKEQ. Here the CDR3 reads CASSQDASRPNYNEQFF. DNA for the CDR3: TGTGCCAGCAGCCAAGATGCTAGCCGCCCGAACTACAATGAGCAGTTCTTC.

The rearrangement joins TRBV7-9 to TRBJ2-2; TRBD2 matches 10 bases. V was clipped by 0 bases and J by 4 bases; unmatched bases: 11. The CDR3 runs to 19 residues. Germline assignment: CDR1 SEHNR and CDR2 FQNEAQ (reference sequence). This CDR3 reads CASSLADKASGSFTGELFF. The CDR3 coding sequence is TGTGCCAGCAGCTTAGCGGATAAGGCTAGCGGGAGTTTCACCGGGGAGCTGTTTTTT.

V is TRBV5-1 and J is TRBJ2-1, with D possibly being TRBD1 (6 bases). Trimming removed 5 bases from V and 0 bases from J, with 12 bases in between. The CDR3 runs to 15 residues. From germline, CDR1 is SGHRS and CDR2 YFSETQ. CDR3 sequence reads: CASRRTASSYNEQFF. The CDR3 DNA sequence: TGCGCCAGCAGACGGACAGCTAGCTCCTACAATGAGCAGTTCTTC.

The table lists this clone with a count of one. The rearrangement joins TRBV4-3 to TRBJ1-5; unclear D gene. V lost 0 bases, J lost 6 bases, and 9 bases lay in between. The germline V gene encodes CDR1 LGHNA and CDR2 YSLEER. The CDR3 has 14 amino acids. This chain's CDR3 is CASSQDRERQPQHF. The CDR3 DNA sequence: TGCGCCAGCAGCCAAGATCGGGAGCGTCAGCCCCAGCATTTT.